This T cell receptor (beta chain) was sequenced for a study of Ad26.COV2.S vaccination and SARS-CoV-2 variants. Study details: Donor got 5x10^10 or 1x10^11 viral particles of Ad26.COV2.S. Overall study results and limits: Responses of T cells in total may have been underestimated by the TCR breadth and depth analyses.

The germline V gene encodes CDR1 MDHEN and CDR2 SYDVKM. The CDR3 contains 16 residues. V was trimmed by 6 bases and J by 2 bases, leaving 18 bases between them. As to this clone: Its antigen is not known.

Indicated treatment: about 20 received Ad26.COV2.S at low or high dose, single or two shots; several received placebo; per-sample allocation not given. Samples were taken on day 63 after the first vaccine or placebo injection. Donation was by an adult aged 18-55 years who was in Boston. Assay used: immunoSEQ multiplex PCR; TCRdb lists only in-frame clones, some missing. The sample contains more than 400,000 clones, 90% of which appear only once. The receptor was derived from a person aged 18-60 years who received the Ad26.COV2.S COVID-19 vaccine or a placebo. V usage is TRBV28 and J usage is TRBJ2-3; D perhaps matches TRBD2 (5 bases). The source was peripheral blood, collected in a trial of Ad26.COV2.S vaccine versus placebo. The CDR3 region is CASSELDGNPTDTQYF. In DNA, the CDR3 is TGTGCCAGCAGCGAACTCGACGGGAATCCCACAGATACGCAGTATTTT. Looking up the rest from reference TRBV28 and TRBJ2-3 gives the full variable domain: DVKVTQSSRYLVKRTGEKVFLECVQDMDHENMFWYRQDPGLGLRLIYFSYDVKMKEKGDIPEGYSVSREKKERFSLILESASTNQTSMYLCASSELDGNPTDTQYFGPGTRLTVL.